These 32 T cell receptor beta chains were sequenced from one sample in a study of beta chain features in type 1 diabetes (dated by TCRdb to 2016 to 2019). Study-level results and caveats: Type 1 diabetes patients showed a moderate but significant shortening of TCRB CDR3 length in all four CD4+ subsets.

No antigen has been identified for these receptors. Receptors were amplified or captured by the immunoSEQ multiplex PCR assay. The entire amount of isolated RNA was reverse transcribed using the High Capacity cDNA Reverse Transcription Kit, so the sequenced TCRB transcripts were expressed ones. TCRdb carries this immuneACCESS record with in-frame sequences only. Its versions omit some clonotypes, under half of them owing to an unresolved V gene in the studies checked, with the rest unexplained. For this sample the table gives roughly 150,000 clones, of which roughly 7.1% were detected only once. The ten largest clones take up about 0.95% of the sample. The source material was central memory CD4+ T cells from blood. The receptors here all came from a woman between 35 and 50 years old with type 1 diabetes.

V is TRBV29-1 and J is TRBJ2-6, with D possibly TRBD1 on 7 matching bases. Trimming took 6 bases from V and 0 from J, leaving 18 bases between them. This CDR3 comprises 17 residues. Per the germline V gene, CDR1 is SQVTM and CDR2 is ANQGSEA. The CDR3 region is CSVATRGALSGANVLTF. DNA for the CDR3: TGCAGCGTGGCTACCAGGGGGGCCCTCTCTGGGGCCAACGTCCTGACTTTC.

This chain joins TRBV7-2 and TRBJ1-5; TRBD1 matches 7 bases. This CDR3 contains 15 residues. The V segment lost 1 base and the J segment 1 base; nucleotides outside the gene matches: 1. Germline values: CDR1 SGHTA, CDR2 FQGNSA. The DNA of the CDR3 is TGTGCCAGCAGCTTAGACAGGGGCAGCAATCAGCCCCAGCATTTT. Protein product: CASSLDRGSNQPQHF.

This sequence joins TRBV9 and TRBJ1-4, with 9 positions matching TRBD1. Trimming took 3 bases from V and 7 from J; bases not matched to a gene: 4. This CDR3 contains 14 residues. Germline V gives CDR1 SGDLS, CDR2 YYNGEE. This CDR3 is CASSAQGAGEKLFF. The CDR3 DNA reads TGTGCCAGCAGCGCACAGGGGGCAGGTGAAAAACTGTTTTTT.

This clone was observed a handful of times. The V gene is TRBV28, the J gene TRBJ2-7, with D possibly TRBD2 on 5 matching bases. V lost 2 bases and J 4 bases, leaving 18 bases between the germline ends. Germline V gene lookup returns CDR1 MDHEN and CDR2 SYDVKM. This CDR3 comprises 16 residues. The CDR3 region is CASSLADRGSRYEQYF. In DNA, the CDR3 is TGTGCCAGCAGTTTAGCCGACCGAGGGAGTAGGTACGAGCAGTACTTC.

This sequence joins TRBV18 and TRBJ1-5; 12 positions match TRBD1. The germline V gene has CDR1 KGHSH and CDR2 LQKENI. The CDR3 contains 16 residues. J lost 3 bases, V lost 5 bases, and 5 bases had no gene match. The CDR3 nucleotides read TGTGCCAGCTCAGCCCGGGACAGGGGGCACAATCAGCCCCAGCATTTT. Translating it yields CASSARDRGHNQPQHF.

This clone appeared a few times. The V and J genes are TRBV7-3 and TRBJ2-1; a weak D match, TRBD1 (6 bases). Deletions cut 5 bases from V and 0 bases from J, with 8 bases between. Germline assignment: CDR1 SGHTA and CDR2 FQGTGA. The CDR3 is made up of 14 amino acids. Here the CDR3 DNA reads TGTGCCAGCAGCACAGGGACCTCCTACAATGAGCAGTTCTTC. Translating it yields CASSTGTSYNEQFF.

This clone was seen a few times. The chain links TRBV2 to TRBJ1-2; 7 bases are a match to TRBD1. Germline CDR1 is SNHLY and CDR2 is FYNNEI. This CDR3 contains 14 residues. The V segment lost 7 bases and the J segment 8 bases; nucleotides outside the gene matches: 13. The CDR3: CASTPVEGAYGYTF. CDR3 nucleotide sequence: TGTGCCAGCACCCCTGTGGAGGGGGCGTACGGCTACACCTTC.

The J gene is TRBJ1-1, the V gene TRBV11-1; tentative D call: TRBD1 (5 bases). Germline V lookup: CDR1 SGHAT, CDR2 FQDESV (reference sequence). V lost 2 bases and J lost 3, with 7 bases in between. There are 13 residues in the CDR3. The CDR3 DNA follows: TGTGCCAGCAGCTTATCGGGGGACACTGAAGCTTTCTTT. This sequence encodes CASSLSGDTEAFF.

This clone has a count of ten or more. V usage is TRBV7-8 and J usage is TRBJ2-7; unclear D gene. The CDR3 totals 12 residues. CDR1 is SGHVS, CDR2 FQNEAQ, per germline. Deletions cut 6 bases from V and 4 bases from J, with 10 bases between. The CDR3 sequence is CASSSTLYEQYF. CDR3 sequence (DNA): TGTGCCAGCAGTTCGACTTTATACGAGCAGTACTTC.

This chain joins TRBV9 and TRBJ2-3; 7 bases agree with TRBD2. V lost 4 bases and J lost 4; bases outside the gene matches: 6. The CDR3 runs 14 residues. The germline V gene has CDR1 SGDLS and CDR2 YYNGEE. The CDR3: CASSPGRVADTQYF. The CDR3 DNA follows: TGTGCCAGCAGCCCTGGGAGGGTGGCAGATACGCAGTATTTT.

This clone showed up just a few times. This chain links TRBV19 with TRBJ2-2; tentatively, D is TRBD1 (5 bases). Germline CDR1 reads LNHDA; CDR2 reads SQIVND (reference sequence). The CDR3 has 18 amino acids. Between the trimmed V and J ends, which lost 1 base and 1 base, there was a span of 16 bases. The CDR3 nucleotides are TGTGCCAGTAGTATAGGGGGTGGGGCTGTCGAGAACACCGGGGAGCTGTTTTTT. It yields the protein CASSIGGGAVENTGELFF.

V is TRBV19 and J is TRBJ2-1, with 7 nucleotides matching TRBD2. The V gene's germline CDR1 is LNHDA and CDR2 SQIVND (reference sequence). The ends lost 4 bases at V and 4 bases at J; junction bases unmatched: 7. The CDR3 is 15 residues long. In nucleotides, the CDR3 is TGTGCCAGTAGTACCCTCCAGCGGGGTTACAATGAGCAGTTCTTC. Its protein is CASSTLQRGYNEQFF. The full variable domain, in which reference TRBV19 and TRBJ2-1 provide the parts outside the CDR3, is DGGITQSPKYLFRKEGQNVTLSCEQNLNHDAMYWYRQDPGQGLRLIYYSQIVNDFQKGDIAEGYSVSREKKESFPLTVTSAQKNPTAFYLCASSTLQRGYNEQFFGPGTRLTVL.

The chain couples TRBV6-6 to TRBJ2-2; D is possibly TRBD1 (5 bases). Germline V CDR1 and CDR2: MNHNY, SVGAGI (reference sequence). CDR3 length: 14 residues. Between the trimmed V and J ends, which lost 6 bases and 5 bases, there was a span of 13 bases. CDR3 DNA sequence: TGTGCCAGCAGATTACCACAGGAAACCGGGGAGCTGTTTTTT. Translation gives CASRLPQETGELFF.

In DNA form, the CDR3 reads TGTGCCAGCAGTAGCGGGAGGGCCAATGAGCAGTTCTTC. This codes for CASSSGRANEQFF. This sequence joins TRBV28 and TRBJ2-1; 10 nucleotides match TRBD2. Germline lookup yields CDR1 MDHEN and CDR2 SYDVKM. With V trimmed by 5 bases and J by 6 bases, 1 base remained unmatched. This CDR3 region has 13 residues.

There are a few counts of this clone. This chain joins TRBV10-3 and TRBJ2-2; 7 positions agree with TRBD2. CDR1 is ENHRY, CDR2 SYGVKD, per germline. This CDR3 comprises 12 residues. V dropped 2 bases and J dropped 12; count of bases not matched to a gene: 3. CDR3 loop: CAISEGEGKLFF. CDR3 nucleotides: TGTGCCATCAGTGAGGGGGAGGGGAAGCTGTTTTTT.

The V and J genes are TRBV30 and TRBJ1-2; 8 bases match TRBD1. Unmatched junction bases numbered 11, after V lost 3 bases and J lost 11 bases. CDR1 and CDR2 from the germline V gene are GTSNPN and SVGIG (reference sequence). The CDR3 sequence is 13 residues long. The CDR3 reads CAWSAGQGFGYTF. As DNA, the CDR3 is TGTGCCTGGAGCGCTGGACAGGGATTTGGATACACCTTC.

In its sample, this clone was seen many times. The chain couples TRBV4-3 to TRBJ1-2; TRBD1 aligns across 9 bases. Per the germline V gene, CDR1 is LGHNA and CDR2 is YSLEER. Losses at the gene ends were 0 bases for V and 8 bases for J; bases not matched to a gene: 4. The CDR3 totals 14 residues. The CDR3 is CASSQDWGQGGYTF. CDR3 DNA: TGCGCCAGCAGCCAAGATTGGGGACAGGGAGGCTACACCTTC.

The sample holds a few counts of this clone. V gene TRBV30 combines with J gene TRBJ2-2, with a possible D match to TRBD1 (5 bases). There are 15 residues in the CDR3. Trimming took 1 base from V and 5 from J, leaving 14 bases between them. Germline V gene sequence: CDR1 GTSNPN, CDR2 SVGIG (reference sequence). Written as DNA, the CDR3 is TGTGCCTGGAGTGAAAGGGGCCGGTTAACCGGGGAGCTGTTTTTT. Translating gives CAWSERGRLTGELFF.

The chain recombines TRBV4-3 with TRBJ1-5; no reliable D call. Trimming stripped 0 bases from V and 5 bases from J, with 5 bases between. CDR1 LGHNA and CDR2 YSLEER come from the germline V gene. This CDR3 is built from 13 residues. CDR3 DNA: TGCGCCAGCAGCCAAGATCGGTATCAGCCCCAGCATTTT. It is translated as CASSQDRYQPQHF.

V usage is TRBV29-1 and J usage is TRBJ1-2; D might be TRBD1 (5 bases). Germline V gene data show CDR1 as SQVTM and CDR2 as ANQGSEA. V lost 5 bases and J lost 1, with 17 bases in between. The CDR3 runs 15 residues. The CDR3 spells CSVNPGRDGNYGYTF. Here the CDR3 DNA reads TGCAGCGTTAACCCTGGGAGGGACGGTAACTATGGCTACACCTTC.

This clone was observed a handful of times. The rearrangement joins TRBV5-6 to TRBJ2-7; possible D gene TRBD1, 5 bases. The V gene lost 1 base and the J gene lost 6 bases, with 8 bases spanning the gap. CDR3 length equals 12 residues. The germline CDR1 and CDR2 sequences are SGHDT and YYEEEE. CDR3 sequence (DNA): TGTGCCAGCAGCTTGACAGGTAGCGAGCAGTACTTC. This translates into CASSLTGSEQYF.

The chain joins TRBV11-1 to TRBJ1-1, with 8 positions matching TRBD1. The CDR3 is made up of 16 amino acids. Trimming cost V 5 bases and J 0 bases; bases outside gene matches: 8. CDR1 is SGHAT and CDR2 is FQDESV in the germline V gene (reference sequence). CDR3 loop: CASSEAGTGLNTEAFF. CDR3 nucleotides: TGTGCCAGCAGCGAAGCCGGGACAGGACTGAACACTGAAGCTTTCTTT.

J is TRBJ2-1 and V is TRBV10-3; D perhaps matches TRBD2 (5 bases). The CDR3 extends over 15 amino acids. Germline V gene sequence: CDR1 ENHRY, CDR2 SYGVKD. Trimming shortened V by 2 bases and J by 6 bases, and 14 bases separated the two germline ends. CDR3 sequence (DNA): TGTGCCATCAGTGAGGACTTAGGAGGCAGCAATGAGCAGTTCTTC. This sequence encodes CAISEDLGGSNEQFF.

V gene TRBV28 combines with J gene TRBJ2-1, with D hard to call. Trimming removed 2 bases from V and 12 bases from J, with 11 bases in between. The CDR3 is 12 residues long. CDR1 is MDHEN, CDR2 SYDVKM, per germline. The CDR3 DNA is TGTGCCAGCAGTTTACCCCCCCTAAGGCAGTTCTTC. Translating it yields CASSLPPLRQFF.

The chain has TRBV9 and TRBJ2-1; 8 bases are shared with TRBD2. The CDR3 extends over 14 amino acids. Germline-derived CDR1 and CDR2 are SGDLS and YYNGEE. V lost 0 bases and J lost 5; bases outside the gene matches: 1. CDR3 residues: CASSVGLANNEQFF. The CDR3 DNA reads TGTGCCAGCAGCGTAGGACTAGCGAACAATGAGCAGTTCTTC. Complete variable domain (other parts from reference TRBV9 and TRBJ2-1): DSGVTQTPKHLITATGQRVTLRCSPRSGDLSVYWYQQSLDQGLQFLIQYYNGEERAKGNILERFSAQQFPDLHSELNLSSLELGDSALYFCASSVGLANNEQFFGPGTRLTVL.

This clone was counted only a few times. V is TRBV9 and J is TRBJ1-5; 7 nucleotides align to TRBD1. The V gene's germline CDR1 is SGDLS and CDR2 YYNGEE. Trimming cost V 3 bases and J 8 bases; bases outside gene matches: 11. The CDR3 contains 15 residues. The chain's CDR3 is CASSATGYGSEPQHF. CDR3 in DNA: TGTGCCAGCAGCGCGACAGGGTACGGATCGGAGCCCCAGCATTTT.

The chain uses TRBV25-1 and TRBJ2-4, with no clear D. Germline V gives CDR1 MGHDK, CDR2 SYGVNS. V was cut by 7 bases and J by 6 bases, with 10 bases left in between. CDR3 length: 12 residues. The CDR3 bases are TGTGCCAGCAAAAGTGCAGGAAACATTCAGTACTTC. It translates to CASKSAGNIQYF.

The DNA of the CDR3 is TGTGCCAGCAGCAGGGAGGGAGAGACCCAGTACTTC. Amino acids: CASSREGETQYF. This chain links TRBV2 with TRBJ2-5, with TRBD2 matching over 7 bases. With V trimmed by 6 bases and J by 4 bases, 2 bases remained unmatched. Per the germline V gene, CDR1 is SNHLY and CDR2 is FYNNEI. CDR3 length equals 12 residues.

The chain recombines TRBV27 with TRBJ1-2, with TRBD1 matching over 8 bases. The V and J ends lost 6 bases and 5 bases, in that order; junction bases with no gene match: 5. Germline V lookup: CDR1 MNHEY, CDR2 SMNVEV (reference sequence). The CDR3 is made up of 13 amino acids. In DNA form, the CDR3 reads TGTGCCAGCAGAGGACAGGGCGGGTATGGCTACACCTTC. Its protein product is CASRGQGGYGYTF.

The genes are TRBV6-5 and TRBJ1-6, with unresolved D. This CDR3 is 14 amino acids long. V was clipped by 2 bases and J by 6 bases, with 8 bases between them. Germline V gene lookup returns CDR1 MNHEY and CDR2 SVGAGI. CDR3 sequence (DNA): TGTGCCAGCAGTTACGACGGAGCTAATTCACCCCTCCACTTT. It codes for CASSYDGANSPLHF.

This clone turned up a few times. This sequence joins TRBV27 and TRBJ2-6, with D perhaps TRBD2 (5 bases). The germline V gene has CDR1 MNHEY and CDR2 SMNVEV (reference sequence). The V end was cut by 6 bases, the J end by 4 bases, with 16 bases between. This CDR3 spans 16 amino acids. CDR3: CASSARETAGANVLTF. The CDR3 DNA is TGTGCCAGCAGCGCGAGGGAGACGGCCGGGGCCAACGTCCTGACTTTC.

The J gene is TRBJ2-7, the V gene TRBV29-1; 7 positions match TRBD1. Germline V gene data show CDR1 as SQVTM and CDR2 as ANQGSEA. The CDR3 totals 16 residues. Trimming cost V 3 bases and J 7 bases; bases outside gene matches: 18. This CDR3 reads CSVEGRTGAHAKEQYF. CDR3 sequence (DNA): TGCAGCGTTGAGGGGCGTACAGGGGCCCATGCGAAGGAGCAGTACTTC.